The entry below gives a single T cell receptor (beta chain) sequence along with its context. These data originate in a study of shared clonotypes between healthy human individuals. V dropped 5 bases and J dropped 6; count of bases not matched to a gene: 4. Germline-derived CDR1 and CDR2 are SGHTS and YDEGEE. The CDR3 has 14 residues. Generated by immunoSEQ multiplex PCR, the TCRdb table keeps only in-frame clones and is missing some. This sample yields more than 600,000 clones, of which around 90% are seen a single time; 24% belongs to the top ten. Naive CD8 cells lacked CD45RO and underwent positive selection for CCR7, leaving out terminally differentiated effector memory CD45RA+ cells.

This clonotype originated in a man aged 25 to 45 in good health. The sequencing sample was made of naive CD8+ T cells sorted from blood. This chain connects TRBV5-8 to TRBJ2-1, with 11 bases fitting TRBD1. CDR3 amino acids: CASSWGQGVNEQFF. The CDR3 DNA follows: TGTGCCAGCAGTTGGGGACAGGGGGTCAATGAGCAGTTCTTC. Variable domain in full (rest from reference TRBV5-8 and TRBJ2-1): EAGVTQSPTHLIKTRGQQATLRCSPISGHTSVYWYQQALGLGLQFLLWYDEGEERNRGNFPPRFSGRQFPNYSSELNVNALELEDSALYLCASSWGQGVNEQFFGPGTRLTVL.